A single sample is the source of the 10 T cell receptor beta chains below, sequenced in a study of T cells after yellow fever vaccination. TCRdb reprocessed the 5' RACE reads via MiXCR and lists one record per CDR3 protein. The sample lists hundreds of thousands of distinct CDR3 sequences; 6.2% were seen once. The sequencing used PBMCs, collected 5 days after the yellow fever booster vaccination. All receptors come from a man aged 25 to 40 who received the YFV17D yellow fever vaccine.

The table lists this clonotype with a few counts. This chain links TRBV20-1 with TRBJ2-5; TRBD1 might be the D (5 bases). With 6 bases removed from V and 3 bases from J, the gap between germline ends came to 11 bases. From germline, CDR1 is DFQATT and CDR2 SNEGSKA (reference sequence). This CDR3 contains 12 residues. The CDR3 sequence: CSAGRWEETQYF. DNA of the CDR3: TGCAGTGCGGGGCGATGGGAAGAGACCCAGTACTTC.

This clonotype appeared a few times. The V and J genes are TRBV20-1 and TRBJ2-1, with D tentatively TRBD2 (6 bases). V dropped 0 bases and J dropped 10 bases, with 13 bases sitting between them. Germline V gene sequence: CDR1 DFQATT, CDR2 SNEGSKA (reference sequence). The CDR3 has 13 residues. The chain's CDR3 is CSARDLEGREQFF. Written as DNA, the CDR3 is TGCAGTGCTAGAGATCTGGAGGGCCGGGAGCAGTTCTTC.

This clonotype was recorded many times. The chain has TRBV6-1 and TRBJ2-2; D is ambiguous. V gave up 8 bases and J gave up 3 bases, with 16 bases separating them. CDR1 MNHNS and CDR2 SASEGT come from the germline V gene. The CDR3 covers 15 residues. CDR3 sequence reads: CASVPRRAYTGELFF. CDR3 bases: TGTGCCAGCGTCCCCCGCCGTGCCTACACCGGGGAGCTGTTTTTT.

In its sample, this clonotype was seen a few times. The V call is TRBV19, the J call TRBJ2-1; D is perhaps TRBD2 (6 bases). Trimming removed 5 bases at V and 9 bases at J, with 14 bases between. The CDR3 contains 13 residues. From germline, CDR1 is LNHDA and CDR2 SQIVND (reference sequence). The CDR3 loop is CASSSRLGSEQFF. CDR3 coding DNA: TGTGCCAGTAGTTCCAGACTAGGCTCTGAGCAGTTCTTC.

This clonotype was counted ten times or more. The chain has TRBV9 and TRBJ2-2; 7 bases are a match to TRBD2. Germline V gene sequence: CDR1 SGDLS, CDR2 YYNGEE. The J segment lost 2 bases and the V segment lost 0 bases, leaving 10 bases of the junction unmatched. This CDR3 has 18 amino acids. The CDR3 sequence: CASSVGRTSGINTGELFF. CDR3 nucleotides: TGTGCCAGCAGCGTAGGACGGACGAGCGGGATCAACACCGGGGAGCTGTTTTTT.

The chain employs TRBV10-3 and TRBJ2-3, with a weak D call TRBD1 (5 bases). The length of the CDR3 is 16 residues. Trimming stripped 7 bases from V and 1 base from J, with 18 bases between. Germline lookup yields CDR1 ENHRY and CDR2 SYGVKD. CDR3 amino acids: CAITPGFQGGTDTQYF. DNA of the CDR3: TGTGCCATCACACCAGGGTTTCAGGGCGGCACAGATACGCAGTATTTT.

This clonotype was observed a handful of times. The J gene is TRBJ2-1, the V gene TRBV7-2; D is uncertain. This CDR3 is 16 amino acids long. The V and J ends lost 1 base and 12 bases respectively, with 22 bases between them. The germline gives CDR1 SGHTA, CDR2 FQGNSA. The CDR3 here is CASSLGVASLEEAQFF. The CDR3 bases are TGTGCCAGCAGCTTAGGGGTGGCATCCTTAGAAGAGGCGCAGTTCTTC.

This clonotype was counted ten times or more. J is TRBJ2-1 and V is TRBV12-3 or TRBV12-4; TRBD2 might be the D (5 bases). V was shortened by 7 bases and J by 0 bases, with 10 bases between the two germline ends. CDR3 length: 14 residues. CDR3 region: CASTPGGSYNEQFF. DNA of the CDR3: TGTGCCAGCACCCCAGGAGGCTCCTACAATGAGCAGTTCTTC.

In regard to this clonotype: A read error may be the cause here, since a much bigger clone is one base away. This sequence joins TRBV20-1 and TRBJ2-1, with 10 bases lining up with TRBD2. The germline CDR1 and CDR2 sequences are DFQATT and SNEGSKA (reference sequence). CDR3 size: 14 residues. As DNA, the CDR3 is TGCTGTGCTACTACTAGCGGGGATTACAATGAGCAGTTCTTC. Translated, it gives CCATTSGDYNEQFF.

This clonotype was seen more than once but under ten times. The chain uses TRBV7-9 and TRBJ2-3; a possible D gene is TRBD1 (5 bases). Germline V gene data show CDR1 as SEHNR and CDR2 as FQNEAQ (reference sequence). CDR3 length: 15 residues. V shed 4 bases and J shed 4 bases, with 15 bases lying between them. CDR3 region: CASSYRQGSSDTQYF. The CDR3 nucleotides read TGTGCCAGCAGCTACAGGCAGGGATCCTCAGATACGCAGTATTTT. The whole variable domain, remainder taken from reference TRBV7-9 and TRBJ2-3, is DTGVSQNPRHKITKRGQNVTFRCDPISEHNRLYWYRQTLGQGPEFLTYFQNEAQLEKSRLLSDRFSAERPKGSFSTLEIQRTEQGDSAMYLCASSYRQGSSDTQYFGPGTRLTVL.